A single sample is the source of the 2 T cell receptor beta chains below, sequenced in a study of radiotherapy plus CTLA-4 blockade in lung cancer. Sequenced by immunoSEQ multiplex PCR; TCRdb stores in-frame clones only, minus some. The sample contains tens of thousands of clones, 70% to 80% of which appear only once. The sequences come from peripheral blood, collected from a patient treated with radiotherapy plus ipilimumab. The origin of the receptors is a human donor with non-small cell lung cancer that progressed on radiotherapy plus ipilimumab.

The CDR3 here is CASSLGALGQFF. CDR3 in DNA: TGTGCCAGCAGCTTAGGAGCTCTTGGGCAGTTCTTC. The chain is built from TRBV11-2 and TRBJ2-1; D is ambiguous. The CDR3 sequence is 12 residues long. Trimming stripped 1 base from V and 12 bases from J, with 10 bases between. From germline, CDR1 is SGHAT and CDR2 FQNNGV.

The sample holds a few counts of this clone. This chain uses TRBV29-1 with TRBJ1-1; D remains ambiguous. V gave up 7 bases and J gave up 2 bases, with 11 bases separating them. The CDR3 has 12 residues. Germline V gene data show CDR1 as SQVTM and CDR2 as ANQGSEA. CDR3 bases: TGCAGCGCACGGGGTCCCAACACTGAAGCTTTCTTT. It translates to CSARGPNTEAFF.